This T cell receptor beta chain is from a study of CD8 T cells in ankylosing spondylitis. In this sample, this clonotype turned up a few times. Its antigen is still unknown. Study-wide findings and caveats: The disease-linked clones had a CD8+ phenotype and low blood frequencies. Some motif variants were previously reported in reactive arthritis synovial fluid and blood. The authors reported significant enrichment of disease-linked clones in matched ankylosing spondylitis synovial fluid.

TCRdb fed the 5' RACE reads into MiXCR, producing one record per CDR3 protein. The table lists some 200,000 distinct CDR3 sequences, around 13% of them singletons, with about 17% in the top ten. The TCR comes from a male donor with ankylosing spondylitis or in good health (not recorded which). The material sequenced was blood, either unsorted or a sorted T cell fraction (not recorded which).

CDR3 residues: CASSFLTSGGHNEQFF. The CDR3 DNA reads as TGTGCCAGCAGCTTTTTAACTAGCGGGGGCCACAATGAGCAGTTCTTC. The chain joins TRBV7-8 to TRBJ2-1; 11 bases are a match to TRBD2. Trimming cost V 3 bases and J 5 bases; bases outside gene matches: 6. The CDR3 sequence is 16 residues long. Germline V gene data show CDR1 as SGHVS and CDR2 as FQNEAQ.